A selection of T cell receptor beta chains follows, all from one sample in a study of blood T cell repertoires in COVID-19. Clones were read by immunoSEQ multiplex PCR, and TCRdb kept only the in-frame ones, dropping some. The sample holds roughly 230,000 clones; 85% are singletons and the top ten take 5% to 7%. Material for sequencing was peripheral blood. The source of these receptors is a woman in her fifties or sixties with active or convalescent COVID-19. The CDR3 runs from the conserved cysteine through the conserved F or W. Fields, in order: V gene, D gene, J gene, clone size, CDR3 protein, CDR3 DNA. The D gene is left open where the match is weak. Expanded clones are given a class, and other clones once, few, many or no size at all.

>TRBV5-4|TRBD2|TRBJ2-7|once
CASSYRLAGSYEQYF
TGTGCCAGCAGCTACCGACTAGCGGGTTCCTACGAGCAGTACTTC
>TRBV27|-|TRBJ2-7|once
CASSSAYEQYF
TGTGCCAGCAGTTCCGCCTACGAGCAGTACTTC
>TRBV6-5|-|TRBJ1-1|-
CVIRGGLNTEAFF
TGTGTCATAAGGGGCGGCTTGAACACTGAAGCTTTCTTT
>TRBV24-1|-|TRBJ1-2|-
CATSDFPGRNGYTF
TGTGCCACCAGTGATTTTCCAGGGAGGAATGGCTACACCTTC
>TRBV3-1/TRBV3-2|-|TRBJ1-6|-
CASSQSGPAGNSPLHF
TGTGCCAGCAGCCAATCGGGCCCGGCAGGGAATTCACCCCTCCACTTT
>TRBV3-1/TRBV3-2|TRBD1|TRBJ1-2|-
CASLDRDYGYTF
TGTGCCAGCCTAGACAGGGACTATGGCTACACCTTC
>TRBV11-2|-|TRBJ2-7|-
CASSLEFGASYEQYF
TGTGCCAGCAGCTTAGAGTTCGGAGCATCCTACGAGCAGTACTTC
>TRBV19|TRBD2|TRBJ2-7|-
CASSIGGSRSEQYF
TGTGCCAGTAGTATAGGCGGGAGCCGGAGCGAGCAGTACTTC
>TRBV18|-|TRBJ2-2|-
CASSPRGDRLGELFF
TGTGCCAGCTCACCACGGGGGGACAGACTCGGGGAGCTGTTTTTT
>TRBV6-5|-|TRBJ1-2|-
CATRLQGRYGYTF
TGTGCCACCAGGCTACAGGGTAGGTATGGCTACACCTTC
>TRBV2|TRBD2|TRBJ2-2|once
CASSEALWRGDSTGELFF
TGTGCCAGCAGTGAAGCGCTTTGGCGGGGGGATTCCACCGGGGAGCTGTTTTTT
>TRBV2|TRBD2|TRBJ2-2|-
CASTLGLATGELFF
TGTGCCAGCACCCTGGGACTAGCTACCGGGGAGCTGTTTTTT
>TRBV10-1|-|TRBJ2-1|-
CASSRDINNEQFF
TGCGCCAGCAGTAGGGACATAAACAATGAGCAGTTCTTC
>TRBV19|-|TRBJ1-5|-
CASSDTGNQPQHF
TGTGCCAGTAGTGATACAGGCAATCAGCCCCAGCATTTT
>TRBV5-1|-|TRBJ2-5|-
CASSLAGETQYF
TGCGCCAGCAGCTTGGCGGGGGAGACCCAGTACTTC
>TRBV4-2|TRBD1|TRBJ2-3|-
CASSQDTGGGQGSTDTQYF
TGTGCCAGCAGCCAAGATACGGGGGGGGGACAGGGGAGCACAGATACGCAGTATTTT
>TRBV7-2|TRBD2|TRBJ2-2|-
CASSFSGRTNTGELFF
TGTGCCAGCAGCTTTAGCGGGAGGACGAACACCGGGGAGCTGTTTTTT
>TRBV2|-|TRBJ2-2|-
CASTGELNTGELFF
TGTGCCAGCACCGGGGAGCTGAACACCGGGGAGCTGTTTTTT
>TRBV2|TRBD2|TRBJ2-1|-
CASSVTSGSYNEQFF
TGTGCCAGCAGCGTTACTAGCGGCTCCTACAATGAGCAGTTCTTC
>TRBV27|TRBD1|TRBJ1-2|-
CATRVDRGYGYTF
TGTGCCACCAGGGTGGACAGGGGTTATGGCTACACCTTC
>TRBV14|-|TRBJ2-7|-
CASSQELGYSYEQYF
TGTGCCAGCAGCCAAGAACTGGGCTACTCGTACGAGCAGTACTTC
>TRBV7-2|-|TRBJ2-1|-
CASSLNPRAGSSYNEQFF
TGTGCCAGCAGCTTAAACCCCAGGGCGGGGAGCTCCTACAATGAGCAGTTCTTC
>TRBV4-1|TRBD1|TRBJ1-1|-
CASSQEGQGLGTEAFF
TGCGCCAGCAGCCAAGAAGGACAGGGTCTGGGCACTGAAGCTTTCTTT
>TRBV10-2|-|TRBJ2-7|-
CATTGSDSYEQYF
TGCGCCACCACGGGGTCGGACTCCTACGAGCAGTACTTC
>TRBV19|TRBD2|TRBJ2-3|-
CASSISGRAPTDTQYF
TGTGCCAGTAGTATAAGCGGGAGGGCCCCCACAGATACGCAGTATTTT
>TRBV5-8|-|TRBJ1-5|-
CASSLYRGLDQPQHF
TGTGCCAGCAGCTTGTATAGGGGCTTGGATCAGCCCCAGCATTTT
>TRBV20-1|-|TRBJ1-2|-
CSAPPNYGYTF
TGCAGTGCTCCCCCAAACTATGGCTACACCTTC
>TRBV21-1|-|TRBJ2-5|few
CASGQGGRRRGLAKTQYF
TGTGCCAGCGGCCAGGGGGGCCGACGAAGAGGCCTAGCTAAGACCCAGTACTTC
>TRBV19|-|TRBJ1-1|-
CASSNLPGARTEAFF
TGTGCCAGTAGTAACCTTCCAGGGGCAAGGACTGAAGCTTTCTTT
>TRBV19|-|TRBJ2-3|-
CASNKGRTDTQYF
TGTGCCAGTAATAAGGGGAGGACAGATACGCAGTATTTT
>TRBV7-9|-|TRBJ2-7|few
CASSAETGDEQYF
TGTGCCAGCAGCGCTGAGACAGGAGACGAGCAGTACTTC
>TRBV4-2|TRBD2|TRBJ2-1|-
CASSPLAGYNEQFF
TGTGCCAGCAGCCCGCTAGCGGGATACAATGAGCAGTTCTTC
>TRBV4-1|-|TRBJ1-1|-
CASSPLVVTEAFF
TGCGCCAGCAGCCCTCTGGTAGTGACTGAAGCTTTCTTT
>TRBV2|-|TRBJ2-7|-
CASSQEDYHEQYF
TGTGCCAGCAGCCAAGAAGACTACCACGAGCAGTACTTC
>TRBV28|TRBD1|TRBJ1-6|-
CASSFLPTGDNSPLHF
TGTGCCAGCAGTTTCCTCCCGACAGGGGATAATTCACCCCTCCACTTT
>TRBV28|-|TRBJ2-5|-
CASSQPSSSRETQYF
TGTGCCAGCAGTCAACCGTCGAGTTCCAGGGAGACCCAGTACTTC
>TRBV27|-|TRBJ2-2|-
CASNPLTPSGTGELFF
TGTGCCAGCAACCCACTAACCCCTTCGGGGACCGGGGAGCTGTTTTTT
>TRBV2|-|TRBJ1-1|few
CASSVRAGSGTEAFF
TGTGCCAGCAGTGTAAGGGCAGGGTCCGGCACTGAAGCTTTCTTT
>TRBV7-8|TRBD1|TRBJ2-4|-
CASSRQGLAKNIQYF
TGTGCCAGCAGTCGACAGGGGCTAGCCAAAAACATTCAGTACTTC
>TRBV7-9|-|TRBJ1-6|-
CASSPRPLHF
TGTGCCAGCAGTCCGCGGCCCCTCCACTTT
>TRBV9|-|TRBJ1-1|-
CASSVVPSGVNTEAFF
TGTGCCAGCAGCGTAGTTCCCTCGGGGGTGAACACTGAAGCTTTCTTT
>TRBV3-1/TRBV3-2|-|TRBJ1-1|-
CASSQSATEAFF
TGTGCCAGCAGCCAAAGCGCCACTGAAGCTTTCTTT
>TRBV14|-|TRBJ1-5|-
CASSQERGGAGNQPQHF
TGTGCCAGCAGCCAAGAACGCGGGGGCGCAGGCAATCAGCCCCAGCATTTT
>TRBV19|-|TRBJ2-3|-
CASSPDSTDTQYF
TGTGCCAGTAGCCCCGACTCGACAGATACGCAGTATTTT
>TRBV7-3|-|TRBJ1-3|-
CASSLTSPGLGNTIYF
TGTGCCAGCAGCTTAACGTCCCCAGGGCTCGGAAACACCATATATTTT
>TRBV7-6|TRBD2|TRBJ2-2|-
CASSQIPSGTPTGELFF
TGTGCCAGCAGCCAAATTCCGAGCGGGACCCCCACCGGGGAGCTGTTTTTT
>TRBV28|-|TRBJ1-2|-
CASRPILGRGYTF
TGTGCCAGCAGGCCAATTTTGGGGCGCGGCTACACCTTC
>TRBV11-2|-|TRBJ1-2|-
CASTILGRDYGYTF
TGTGCCAGCACTATCCTAGGGAGAGACTATGGCTACACCTTC
>TRBV12-3/TRBV12-4|-|TRBJ2-3|-
CASSPIGDTQYF
TGTGCCAGCAGTCCGATCGGAGATACGCAGTATTTT
>TRBV2|-|TRBJ2-3|-
CASSLGREDTQYF
TGTGCCAGCAGTCTCGGACGGGAGGATACGCAGTATTTT
>TRBV12-3/TRBV12-4|-|TRBJ2-2|-
CASSSLTGELFF
TGTGCCAGCAGTTCCCTCACCGGGGAGCTGTTTTTT
>TRBV2|-|TRBJ1-5|-
CASSVGQSSQPQHF
TGTGCCAGCAGTGTTGGGCAATCCTCTCAGCCCCAGCATTTT
>TRBV18|-|TRBJ2-1|-
CASSPPDKYYNEQFF
TGTGCCAGCTCACCGCCCGACAAATACTACAATGAGCAGTTCTTC
>TRBV27|-|TRBJ2-2|few
CASVRSGAANTGELFF
TGTGCCAGCGTTAGGTCTGGGGCAGCGAACACCGGGGAGCTGTTTTTT
>TRBV28|-|TRBJ2-2|-
CASSFSVNTGELFF
TGTGCCAGCAGTTTTAGCGTGAACACCGGGGAGCTGTTTTTT